This TCR beta chain was identified during a study of human T cells and chemical hapten exposure. CDR1 MDHEN and CDR2 SYDVKM come from the germline V gene. V dropped 8 bases and J dropped 10 bases, with 15 bases sitting between them. This CDR3 contains 13 residues. TCRdb passed the RACE reads through MiXCR, listing each CDR3 protein once. The data contain about 120,000 distinct CDR3 sequences, roughly 14% of them singletons. Time point described: pre-sensitization, week 0. Noted treatment: therapeutic diphenylcyclopropenone sensitization with weekly scalp DPC. The sequences come from whole blood, collected in connection with sensitization to the hapten diphenylcyclopropenone (DPC). The chain carries TRBV28 and TRBJ1-6; D is unclear. This receptor was identified in a woman younger than 30 with alopecia areata. Some clones in this sample may be carry-over from other donors' samples. In DNA, the CDR3 is TGTGCCAGCCGGACGCGGACGGAGTCACCCCTCCACTTT. It is translated as CASRTRTESPLHF.